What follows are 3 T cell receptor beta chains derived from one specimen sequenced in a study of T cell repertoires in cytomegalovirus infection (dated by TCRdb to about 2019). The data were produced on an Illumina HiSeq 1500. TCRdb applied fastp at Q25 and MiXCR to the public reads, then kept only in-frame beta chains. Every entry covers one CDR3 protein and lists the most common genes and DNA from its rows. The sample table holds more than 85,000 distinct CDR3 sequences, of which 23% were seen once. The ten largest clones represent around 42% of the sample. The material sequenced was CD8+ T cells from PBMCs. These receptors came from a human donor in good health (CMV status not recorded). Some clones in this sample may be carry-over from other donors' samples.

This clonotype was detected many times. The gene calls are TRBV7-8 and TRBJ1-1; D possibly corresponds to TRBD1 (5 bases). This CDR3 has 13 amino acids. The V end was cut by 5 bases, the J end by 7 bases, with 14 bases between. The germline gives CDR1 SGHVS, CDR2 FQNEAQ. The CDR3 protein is CASSPRRQGEAFF. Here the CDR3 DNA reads TGTGCCAGCAGCCCGAGGAGGCAGGGTGAAGCTTTCTTT.

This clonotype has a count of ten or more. CDR3 protein: CATPGGPTGELFF. CDR3 sequence (DNA): TGTGCCACCCCGGGGGGGCCCACCGGGGAGCTGTTTTTT. J is TRBJ2-2 and V is TRBV12-3 or TRBV12-4, with TRBD2 identical over 8 bases. V trimming: 10 bases; J trimming: 4 bases; junction bases outside the gene matches: 5. The length of the CDR3 is 13 residues.

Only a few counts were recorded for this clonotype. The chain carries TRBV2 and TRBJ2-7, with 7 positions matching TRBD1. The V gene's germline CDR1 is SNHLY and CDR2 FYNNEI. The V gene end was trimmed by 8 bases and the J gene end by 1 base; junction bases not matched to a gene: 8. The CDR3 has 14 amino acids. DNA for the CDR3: TGTGCCAGCCCGGGTTGGACAGGTTCCTACGAGCAGTACTTC. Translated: CASPGWTGSYEQYF.